These 30 T cell receptor beta chains were all obtained from the same sample, sequenced in a study of blood T cells in healthy people across ages. Then a second PCR, running about 6 to 12 cycles, was carried out with a sample-barcoded 5' primer and a J-beta primer mix. MiXCR, applied by TCRdb to the 5' RACE reads, yields one record per CDR3 protein. The table includes hundreds of thousands of distinct CDR3 sequences, more than 20% detected once. These data also featured in a second study, about T cells of mothers and their children.

Sequencing was performed on blood. The receptor set was obtained from a boy between 10 and 17 years old in good health.

This clonotype turned up a few times. The chain couples TRBV14 to TRBJ2-7, with 11 bases matching TRBD1. Germline CDR1 reads SGHDN; CDR2 reads FVKESK. This CDR3 comprises 16 residues. V shed 4 bases and J 7 bases; nucleotides not matched to a gene: 12. The CDR3 here is CASSPMTGQGAGEQYF. CDR3 bases: TGTGCCAGCAGCCCCATGACTGGACAGGGGGCGGGGGAGCAGTACTTC.

The rearrangement links TRBV7-9 to TRBJ2-2; D call uncertain. This CDR3 is 15 amino acids long. The V gene lost 4 bases and the J gene lost 4 bases, with 13 bases spanning the gap. CDR1 is SEHNR, CDR2 FQNEAQ, per germline (reference sequence). CDR3 sequence (DNA): TGTGCCAGCAGCTCTATGGAGTGGAGCACCGGGGAGCTGTTTTTT. It codes for CASSSMEWSTGELFF.

There are a few counts of this clonotype. The CDR3 protein is CSARGTSPGGEQYF. The CDR3 bases are TGCAGTGCTAGGGGGACTTCGCCGGGCGGCGAGCAGTACTTC. This chain links TRBV20-1 with TRBJ2-7, with D maybe TRBD2 (6 bases). Germline CDR1 is DFQATT and CDR2 is SNEGSKA (reference sequence). This CDR3 region has 14 residues. V shed 3 bases and J shed 6 bases, with 18 bases lying between them.

V and J are TRBV7-2 and TRBJ1-1, with TRBD1 identical over 8 bases. The CDR3 is 13 amino acids. After removal of 5 bases from V and 8 bases from J, the junction contained 7 bases not matched to a gene. Germline assignment: CDR1 SGHTA and CDR2 FQGNSA. CDR3: CASSEDRAAEAFF. The DNA for the CDR3 is TGTGCCAGCAGCGAGGACAGGGCGGCAGAAGCTTTCTTT.

The chain joins TRBV6-2 or TRBV6-3 to TRBJ2-1, with 8 bases matching TRBD2. Per germline, CDR1 MNHEY and CDR2 SVGEGT. V shed 10 bases, J shed 9 bases, and the junction held 20 bases outside the gene matches. The CDR3 extends over 16 amino acids. The CDR3 nucleotides read TGTGCCAACAGAACCCTCGGGCGGGAGGAAGATGTTGAGCAGTTCTTC. Protein product: CANRTLGREEDVEQFF.

This clonotype turned up a few times. The chain joins TRBV10-3 to TRBJ2-1, with a possible D match to TRBD2 (6 bases). Trimming removed 0 bases from V and 3 bases from J, with 12 bases in between. This CDR3 region has 16 residues. The germline CDR1 and CDR2 sequences are ENHRY and SYGVKD. DNA for the CDR3: TGTGCCATCAGTGAGTCGACGGGCGGGATCTACAATGAGCAGTTCTTC. Residues: CAISESTGGIYNEQFF.

This clonotype was counted only a few times. The J gene is TRBJ2-1, the V gene TRBV3-1; D gene uncertain. The CDR3 has 15 amino acids. The germline V gene has CDR1 LGHDT and CDR2 YNNKEL (reference sequence). Trimming left V 3 bases short and J 1 base short, with 10 bases between. CDR3 sequence: CASSQGMTSYNEQFF. CDR3 coding DNA: TGTGCCAGCAGCCAGGGGATGACTTCCTACAATGAGCAGTTCTTC.

V usage is TRBV12-3 or TRBV12-4 and J usage is TRBJ2-7; tentative D call: TRBD1 (5 bases). V gave up 5 bases and J gave up 2 bases, with 10 bases separating them. The CDR3 contains 13 residues. In nucleotides, the CDR3 is TGTGCCAGCAGTCCGGACAAGACCTACGAGCAGTACTTC. Its protein product is CASSPDKTYEQYF.

With regard to this clonotype: One end of the junction fails to match germline, which may point to a read error. The chain is built from TRBV24-1 and TRBJ2-1; D tentatively reads TRBD1 or TRBD2 (5 bases each). The CDR3 runs to 12 residues. Germline CDR1 KGHDR, CDR2 SFDVKD. CDR3 sequence reads: CAASDLGEEQFF. The CDR3 DNA sequence: TGTGCCGCCAGTGATCTAGGGGAGGAGCAGTTCTTC.

This clonotype was counted only a few times. The chain links TRBV9 to TRBJ2-2, with TRBD1 matching over 7 bases. CDR1 and CDR2 from the germline V gene are SGDLS and YYNGEE. The J segment lost 7 bases and the V segment lost 3 bases, leaving 9 bases of the junction unmatched. The CDR3 consists of 15 residues. The DNA for the CDR3 is TGTGCCAGCAGCGGATTACAGGGGAGTATCGGGGAGCTGTTTTTT. As protein: CASSGLQGSIGELFF.

Only a few counts were recorded for this clonotype. For the CDR3, the DNA is TGCAGCGGACAGCCAAGTGAGACGAGGCCCCAGTACTTC. It yields the protein CSGQPSETRPQYF. The rearrangement uses TRBV29-1 and TRBJ2-5; tentatively, D is TRBD1 (5 bases). V was pared by 7 bases and J by 9 bases, with 21 bases between. In germline, CDR1 is SQVTM, CDR2 ANQGSEA. The CDR3 is 13 amino acids.

The rearrangement links TRBV2 to TRBJ1-3; D gene ambiguous. In germline, CDR1 is SNHLY, CDR2 FYNNEI. The CDR3 has 13 residues. V was pared by 7 bases and J by 1 base, with 8 bases between. In nucleotides, the CDR3 is TGTGCCAGCACCGGCCAATCTGGAAACACCATATATTTT. This codes for CASTGQSGNTIYF.

As DNA, the CDR3 is TGCAGTGCTAGACCTGCGGCACAGGGCTACACTGAAGCTTTCTTT. Translated: CSARPAAQGYTEAFF. V and J are TRBV20-1 and TRBJ1-1; weak D call: TRBD1 (6 bases). CDR1 DFQATT and CDR2 SNEGSKA come from the germline V gene (reference sequence). CDR3 size: 15 residues. Trimming removed 2 bases at V and 3 bases at J, with 16 bases between.

This clonotype was detected a few times. One junction end does not reproduce the germline sequence, and a read error may be involved. The chain uses TRBV13 and TRBJ1-3; D is unresolved. CDR3 size: 16 residues. Germline CDR1 PRHDT, CDR2 FYEKMQ (reference sequence). CDR3 residues: CASSLSRLISGNAIYF. CDR3 bases: TGTGCCAGCAGCTTATCCCGACTAATCTCTGGAAACGCCATATATTTT.

This chain connects TRBV6-2 or TRBV6-3 to TRBJ2-5; tentatively, D is TRBD2 (6 bases). The J call is doubtful: the DNA matches TRBJ2-7 better. The CDR3 has 12 amino acids. Germline CDR1 and CDR2: MNHEY and SVGEGT. The CDR3 region is CASTPAGGEQYF. As DNA, the CDR3 is TGTGCCAGCACCCCAGCGGGCGGCGAGCAGTACTTC.

The CDR3 loop reads CASSAARPGRSGETQYF. The CDR3 nucleotides are TGTGCCAGCAGCGCCGCCCGACCCGGGAGGAGTGGAGAGACCCAGTACTTC. The genes are TRBV9 and TRBJ2-5; 7 positions match TRBD2. Losses at the gene ends were 3 bases for V and 4 bases for J; bases not matched to a gene: 15. This CDR3 comprises 17 residues. The germline V gene has CDR1 SGDLS and CDR2 YYNGEE.

The chain recombines TRBV2 with TRBJ1-2; D is uncertain. V shed 4 bases and J shed 2 bases, with 11 bases lying between them. Germline loops: CDR1 SNHLY, CDR2 FYNNEI. This CDR3 contains 14 residues. This CDR3 reads CASSVEGENYGYTF. The CDR3, as DNA: TGTGCCAGCAGTGTGGAGGGCGAGAACTATGGCTACACCTTC.

This clonotype was detected only a few times. The V gene is TRBV29-1, the J gene TRBJ2-5; D is uncertain. The V gene lost 0 bases and the J gene lost 5 bases, with 22 bases spanning the gap. CDR3 length: 17 residues. CDR1 SQVTM and CDR2 ANQGSEA come from the germline V gene. The CDR3 is CSVEEVPDVLIGETQYF. DNA of the CDR3: TGCAGCGTTGAAGAGGTCCCGGACGTTCTGATCGGGGAGACCCAGTACTTC. Full variable domain (rest looked up from reference TRBV29-1 and TRBJ2-5): SAVISQKPSRDICQRGTSLTIQCQVDSQVTMMFWYRQQPGQSLTLIATANQGSEATYESGFVIDKFPISRPNLTFSTLTVSNMSPEDSSIYLCSVEEVPDVLIGETQYFGPGTRLLVL.

The chain has TRBV6-1 and TRBJ2-5; a possible D gene is TRBD1 (6 bases). The DNA end is a closer match to TRBJ2-1, so the J assignment may be wrong. The length of the CDR3 is 14 residues. Germline-derived CDR1 and CDR2 are MNHNS and SASEGT. The CDR3 region is CASSRGLGYNEQFF. In DNA form, the CDR3 reads TGTGCCAGCAGTAGGGGGTTGGGGTACAATGAGCAGTTCTTC.

The chain uses TRBV7-9 and TRBJ1-5, with D possibly being TRBD1 (5 bases). The germline V gene encodes CDR1 SEHNR and CDR2 FQNEAQ (reference sequence). This CDR3 comprises 13 residues. Trimming shortened V by 10 bases and J by 5 bases, and 15 bases separated the two germline ends. The CDR3 nucleotides read TGTGCCACTACGGTCGGGGGGGATCAGCCCCAGCATTTT. Protein: CATTVGGDQPQHF.

The chain carries TRBV12-3 or TRBV12-4 and TRBJ2-7, with D possibly being TRBD2 (5 bases). Trimming stripped 6 bases from V and 2 bases from J, with 11 bases between. The CDR3 contains 13 residues. The DNA of the CDR3 is TGTGCCAGCAGCCATCTCGGGGCCTACGAGCAGTACTTC. It specifies CASSHLGAYEQYF.

The chain links TRBV20-1 to TRBJ2-3; the match to TRBD2 covers 10 bases. The CDR3 totals 16 residues. With V trimmed by 6 bases and J by 4 bases, 13 bases remained unmatched. Germline assignment: CDR1 DFQATT and CDR2 SNEGSKA (reference sequence). This chain's CDR3 is CSAQSSGGAVADTQYF. The CDR3 coding sequence is TGCAGTGCCCAGTCGAGCGGGGGGGCCGTCGCAGATACGCAGTATTTT.

This chain connects TRBV5-1 to TRBJ2-5, with D perhaps TRBD1 or TRBD2 (5 bases each). Deletions cut 4 bases from V and 11 bases from J, with 15 bases between. From germline, CDR1 is SGHRS and CDR2 YFSETQ. This CDR3 spans 12 amino acids. The DNA for the CDR3 is TGCGCCAGCAGCGTGGAGATGGGGGAGCAGTACTTC. It codes for CASSVEMGEQYF.

This clonotype was found a few times. The chain couples TRBV25-1 to TRBJ1-4, with D tentatively TRBD1 (6 bases). This CDR3 is built from 14 residues. V gave up 4 bases and J gave up 7 bases, with 13 bases separating them. Germline V gives CDR1 MGHDK, CDR2 SYGVNS. The CDR3 DNA follows: TGTGCCAGCAGTGCCAGGGGTCCCCCTGAAAAACTGTTTTTT. Translating gives CASSARGPPEKLFF.

The rearrangement uses TRBV20-1 and TRBJ2-7; 12 nucleotides match TRBD2. The ends lost 3 bases at V and 4 bases at J; junction bases unmatched: 10. This CDR3 has 16 amino acids. Per germline, CDR1 DFQATT and CDR2 SNEGSKA (reference sequence). The chain's CDR3 is CSASDRRGTSGYEQYF. The DNA of the CDR3 is TGCAGTGCTAGCGATCGGAGAGGGACTAGCGGGTACGAGCAGTACTTC.

This clonotype turned up a few times. The chain joins TRBV4-3 to TRBJ2-3; a weak D match, TRBD2 (5 bases). V lost 1 base to trimming and J lost 2 bases, with 10 bases between them. The CDR3 length is 15 residues. CDR1 and CDR2 from the germline V gene are LGHNA and YSLEER. The CDR3 spells CASSQGTFPTDTQYF. Here the CDR3 DNA reads TGCGCCAGCAGCCAAGGGACTTTTCCCACAGATACGCAGTATTTT.

This clonotype came up a few times. The chain links TRBV7-9 to TRBJ2-6, with D perhaps given as TRBD1 or TRBD2 (5 bases each). This CDR3 has 18 residues. The V end lost 5 bases, the J end lost 1 base, and 18 bases lay between the germline ends. Looked up from germline, CDR1 is SEHNR and CDR2 is FQNEAQ (reference sequence). CDR3 sequence (DNA): TGTGCCAGCAGCCCGCGACTAACAGGAACGTCTGGGGCCAACGTCCTGACTTTC. Encoded protein: CASSPRLTGTSGANVLTF.

The rearrangement uses TRBV15 and TRBJ1-2; D unresolved. The CDR3 sequence is 12 residues long. V was cut by 0 bases and J by 4 bases, with 3 bases left in between. The germline V gene encodes CDR1 LNHNV and CDR2 YYDKDF (reference sequence). The CDR3 region has the DNA TGTGCCACCAGCAGAGACAGCTATGGCTACACCTTC. It yields the protein CATSRDSYGYTF.

The genes are TRBV6-5 and TRBJ2-7; the D gene is possibly TRBD1 (6 bases). Trimming shortened V by 2 bases and J by 6 bases, and 20 bases separated the two germline ends. Per the germline V gene, CDR1 is MNHEY and CDR2 is SVGAGI. The CDR3 totals 16 residues. CDR3 loop: CASSYQGSSRDGEQYF. CDR3 sequence (DNA): TGTGCCAGCAGTTACCAGGGGTCGAGCAGGGACGGCGAGCAGTACTTC.

The chain joins TRBV27 to TRBJ1-2; 7 bases match TRBD1. CDR1 is MNHEY, CDR2 SMNVEV, per germline (reference sequence). The trim removed 5 bases at V and 4 bases at J, leaving 7 bases unmatched. The length of the CDR3 is 14 residues. CDR3 DNA: TGTGCCAGCAGTCCCCAAGGGGGCCCCTATGGCTACACCTTC. Amino acid sequence: CASSPQGGPYGYTF.